The clone carrying this T cell receptor (beta chain) was picked up a small number of times. Antigen specificity is unknown. CDR3 length: 14 amino acids. Germline CDR1 and CDR2: SGHNT and YYREEE (reference sequence). Between the trimmed V and J ends, which lost 7 bases and 6 bases, there was a span of 17 bases. The sample belongs to a study of T cell repertoires in cytomegalovirus infection. Study context: Recently identified HLA-C-restricted and well-studied HLA-B-restricted CMV epitopes were used.

Broader study findings: CMV-specific TCR beta clonotypes restricted by HLA-C were the ones dominating the ex vivo response.

TCRdb re-analysed the reads in MiXCR, keeping a single row per CDR3 protein. The sample contains roughly 920,000 distinct CDR3 sequences, around 29% of which appear only once. This TCR was sampled from a human donor in good health (CMV status not recorded). Some clones in this sample may be carry-over from other donors' samples. Sequenced material: cultured CD8+ T cells from PBMCs, taken from culture after CMV antigen stimulation. This chain joins TRBV5-4 and TRBJ2-1; TRBD2 is a possible D gene (6 bases). The CDR3 sequence is CASAIPGGPNEQFF. CDR3 DNA: TGTGCCAGCGCCATCCCCGGGGGTCCCAATGAGCAGTTCTTC. The entire variable domain, with the rest obtained from reference TRBV5-4 and TRBJ2-1, is as follows: ETGVTQSPTHLIKTRGQQVTLRCSSQSGHNTVSWYQQALGQGPQFIFQYYREEENGRGNFPPRFSGLQFPNYSSELNVNALELDDSALYLCASAIPGGPNEQFFGPGTRLTVL.